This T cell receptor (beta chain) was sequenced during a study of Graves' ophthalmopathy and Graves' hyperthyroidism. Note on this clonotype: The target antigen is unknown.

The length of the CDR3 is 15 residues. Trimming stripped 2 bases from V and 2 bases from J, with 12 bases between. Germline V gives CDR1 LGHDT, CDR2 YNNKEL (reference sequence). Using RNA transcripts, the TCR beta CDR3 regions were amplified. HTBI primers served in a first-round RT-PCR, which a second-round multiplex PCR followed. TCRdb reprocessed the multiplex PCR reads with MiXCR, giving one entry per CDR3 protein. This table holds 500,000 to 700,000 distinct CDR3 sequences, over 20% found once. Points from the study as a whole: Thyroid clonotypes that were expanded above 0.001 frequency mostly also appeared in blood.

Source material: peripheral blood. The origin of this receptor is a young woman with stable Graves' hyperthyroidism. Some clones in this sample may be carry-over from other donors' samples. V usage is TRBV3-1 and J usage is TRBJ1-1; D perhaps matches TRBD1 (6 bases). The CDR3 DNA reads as TGTGCCAGCAGCCAATTCGCAGGGGCTAACACTGAAGCTTTCTTT. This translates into CASSQFAGANTEAFF.